This TCR beta chain was retrieved from a study of CD8 T cells in ankylosing spondylitis. The germline CDR1 and CDR2 sequences are LNHNV and YYDKDF (reference sequence). V dropped 3 bases and J dropped 3 bases, with 8 bases sitting between them. The CDR3 contains 13 residues. Points from the study as a whole: Relatively scarce in peripheral blood, disease-linked clones were CD8+.

One entry per CDR3 protein results from TCRdb running MiXCR on the 5' RACE reads. The repertoire holds 250,000 to 400,000 distinct CDR3 sequences, with about 9.9% as singletons. This clonotype was counted between two and nine times. Its antigen is unknown. Input material: blood, either unsorted or a sorted T cell fraction (not recorded which). The V gene is TRBV15, the J gene TRBJ1-1; D is uncertain. This sequence originates from a female donor with ankylosing spondylitis or in good health (not recorded which). CDR3 in amino acids: CATSRGVDTEAFF. The CDR3, as DNA: TGTGCCACCAGCAGGGGTGTTGACACTGAAGCTTTCTTT.